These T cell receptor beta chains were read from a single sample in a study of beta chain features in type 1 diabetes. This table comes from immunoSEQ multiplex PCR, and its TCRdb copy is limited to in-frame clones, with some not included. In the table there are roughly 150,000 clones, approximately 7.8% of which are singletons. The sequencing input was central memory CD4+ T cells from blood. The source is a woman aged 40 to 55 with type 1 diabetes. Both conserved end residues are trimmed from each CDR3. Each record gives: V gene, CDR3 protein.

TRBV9	ASSVGGTSLHEQY
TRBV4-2	ASSGNRDMNTEAF
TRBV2	ASRQGGGGNSPLH
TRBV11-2	ASSLTGSRTEAF
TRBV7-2	ASSLGIQTQY
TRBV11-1	ASSSHRANTEAF
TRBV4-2	ASSPFLDGEDYGYT
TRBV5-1	ASSFTGFNGYT
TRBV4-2	ASSQEPGVQY
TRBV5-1	ASSPREAYEQY
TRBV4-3	ASSQDGQGATGYT
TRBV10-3	ATLSGDTQY
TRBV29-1	SVTPGSGANVLT
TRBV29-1	SVGQGSGNTIY
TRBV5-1	ASSLAGTQYNSPLH
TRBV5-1	ASSLGQINYEQY
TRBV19	ASSSNRDSGANVLT
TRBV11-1	ASSLIGGNTEAF
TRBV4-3	ASSQDLTDNYGYT
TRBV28	ASSLGTETNYGYT
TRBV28	VIEAGGTEAF
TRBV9	ASSVDRGGTGELF
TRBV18	ASSHRDSGYEQY
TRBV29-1	SVTGTVQNEQF
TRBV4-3	ASSLTGGREKLF
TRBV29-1	SVGYSGEQY
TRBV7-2	ASNPGQGALMEKLF
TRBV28	ASTLRGTSDTQY
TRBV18	ASSPGTSGSQGEQY
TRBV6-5	ASRGSGRANEQF
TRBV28	ASTMGPRTYEQY
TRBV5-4	ASSSQGLAWDDQY
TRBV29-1	SVRRTTYEQY
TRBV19	ASSNYPTNEQF
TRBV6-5	ASRRQGQGNTEAF
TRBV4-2	ASSEQNTGELF
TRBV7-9	ASSYLGATEAF
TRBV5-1	ASSPSPLRNTEAF
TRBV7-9	ASSFRDTQY
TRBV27	ASSLTTQGWEQF
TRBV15	ATSRGITPGELF
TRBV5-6	ASSLDRHRGELF
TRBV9	ASSELVGTDTQY
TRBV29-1	SVEDVRQGQF
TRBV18	ASSPLKDRDRGGEQY
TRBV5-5	ASSPRRDKGLSEQF